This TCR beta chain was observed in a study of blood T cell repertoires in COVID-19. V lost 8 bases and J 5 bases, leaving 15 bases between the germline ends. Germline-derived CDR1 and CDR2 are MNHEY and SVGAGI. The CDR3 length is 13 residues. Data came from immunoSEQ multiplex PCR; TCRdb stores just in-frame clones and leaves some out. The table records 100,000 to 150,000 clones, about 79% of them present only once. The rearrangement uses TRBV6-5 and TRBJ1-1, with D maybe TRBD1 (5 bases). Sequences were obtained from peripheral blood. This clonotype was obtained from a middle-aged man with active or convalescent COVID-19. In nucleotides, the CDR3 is TGTGCCAGCGATGACCAGGGAGGTACTGAAGCTTTCTTT. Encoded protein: CASDDQGGTEAFF.